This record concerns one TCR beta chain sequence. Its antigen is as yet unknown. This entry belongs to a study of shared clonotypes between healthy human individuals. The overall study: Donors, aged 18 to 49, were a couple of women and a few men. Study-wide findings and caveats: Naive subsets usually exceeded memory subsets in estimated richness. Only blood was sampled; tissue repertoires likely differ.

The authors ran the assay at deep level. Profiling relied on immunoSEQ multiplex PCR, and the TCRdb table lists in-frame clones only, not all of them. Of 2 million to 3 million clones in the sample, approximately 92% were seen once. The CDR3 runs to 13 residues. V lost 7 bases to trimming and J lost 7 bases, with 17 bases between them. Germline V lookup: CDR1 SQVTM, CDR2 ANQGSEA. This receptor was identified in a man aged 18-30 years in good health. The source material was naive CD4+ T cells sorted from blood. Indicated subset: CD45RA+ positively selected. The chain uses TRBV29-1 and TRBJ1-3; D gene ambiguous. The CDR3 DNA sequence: TGCAGCGCCGAAGTCCCGGGCTGGAACACCATATATTTT. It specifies CSAEVPGWNTIYF.